The 6 T cell receptor beta chains given below trace back to one sample, sequenced in a study of T cell responses to AZD1222 COVID-19 vaccine (dated by TCRdb to about 2021). The sample's time point label is to be understood as: baseline before first vaccination. The library was built by means of the immunoSEQ multiplex PCR assay. The table comes from immuneACCESS by way of TCRdb, which keeps in-frame sequences with V and J called. Part of the clones is missing from these tables; in studies checked, under half for an unresolved V gene and the rest for unknown reasons. The sample data list some 47,000 clones, and more than 80% of these were observed just once. Clones ranked in the top ten supply under 65% of the sample. The sequencing here drew on peripheral blood, taken on day 0 of AZD1222 vaccination. These receptors came from an adult in good health.

The CDR3 sequence is CASSLAAGQGSKNIQYF. The CDR3 DNA is TGTGCCAGCAGCTTAGCGGCGGGACAGGGATCAAAAAACATTCAGTACTTC. V usage is TRBV7-8 and J usage is TRBJ2-4; 9 bases line up with TRBD1. The CDR3 has 17 residues. Germline V gives CDR1 SGHVS, CDR2 FQNEAQ. Trimming removed 0 bases from V and 4 bases from J; junction bases left unmatched: 7.

The chain has TRBV20-1 and TRBJ1-4, with D unresolved. Germline V gives CDR1 DFQATT, CDR2 SNEGSKA (reference sequence). The ends were cut back, 6 bases at V and 7 bases at J, with 9 bases in the middle. CDR3 length: 11 residues. This CDR3 reads CSATRVEKLFF. DNA of the CDR3: TGCAGTGCCACCCGTGTTGAAAAACTGTTTTTT.

This clone was picked up a small number of times. The chain couples TRBV10-3 to TRBJ2-3; the D gene is possibly TRBD2 (6 bases). The V gene lost 0 bases and the J gene lost 5 bases, with 12 bases spanning the gap. CDR3 length: 15 amino acids. CDR1 and CDR2 (germline): ENHRY, SYGVKD. CDR3 DNA: TGTGCCATCAGTGAGTCTGCAGGGACTCAAGATACGCAGTATTTT. Residues: CAISESAGTQDTQYF.

The rearrangement uses TRBV10-1 and TRBJ2-1, with D uncertain. CDR1 is WNHNN and CDR2 is SYGVQD in the germline V gene (reference sequence). There are 13 residues in the CDR3. V was clipped by 0 bases and J by 12 bases, with 12 bases between them. As DNA, the CDR3 is TGCGCCAGCAGTGAGTCACAAGTTTCTGGGCAGTTCTTC. Residues: CASSESQVSGQFF.

The rearrangement joins TRBV28 to TRBJ2-7, with D perhaps matching TRBD1 (6 bases). Per the germline V gene, CDR1 is MDHEN and CDR2 is SYDVKM. The V end lost 7 bases, the J end lost 4 bases, and 17 bases lay between the germline ends. The CDR3 covers 14 residues. CDR3 sequence: CASKAAGAVYEQYF. CDR3 bases: TGTGCCAGCAAAGCGGCAGGGGCGGTGTACGAGCAGTACTTC.

This chain links TRBV28 with TRBJ2-7; D possibly matches TRBD1 or TRBD2 (6 bases each). From germline, CDR1 is MDHEN and CDR2 SYDVKM. The germline V and J ends were trimmed by 4 bases and 3 bases, with 22 bases remaining between them. The CDR3 consists of 17 residues. CDR3 amino acids: CASSSRAHRDSNYEQYF. Written as DNA, the CDR3 is TGTGCCAGCAGTTCAAGGGCCCACAGGGACTCCAACTACGAGCAGTACTTC.